This T cell receptor (beta chain) was recovered during a study of T-cell memory formation after mild COVID-19 (dated by TCRdb to about 2021). For context, the study as a whole: TCR sequence clusters from the two donors were largely donor specific. T-cell clones expanding and contracting after mild COVID-19 in two donors were tracked by longitudinal TCRalpha and TCRbeta repertoire sequencing. The cohort comprised two young, previously healthy adult volunteers, one female and one male. Points the paper makes about the study in general: The study covered only a couple of mild cases, and larger cohorts including severe cases with pre-infection samples were considered necessary. Contracting CD4+ clones turned up mainly in the CM and EM memory subsets, whereas EMRA was where CD8+ clones were enriched. Clones contracting from day 15 to 85 had balanced CD4/CD8 phenotypes, while a second wave expanding from day 15 to 37 was biased towards CD4+. Some responding clones were found in pre-infection memory, which suggests that pre-existing cross-reactive memory T cells took part in the SARS-CoV-2 response. Whether the second-wave clones peaking on day 37 were SARS-CoV-2 specific was not confirmed.

In the case of this clonotype: Its antigen target is currently unknown. Base qualities are not at hand, and no much larger clone is one base apart.

Ficoll-Paque density gradient centrifugation was the method used to isolate PBMCs. From its cysteine to its phenylalanine, the CDR3 spans 13 amino acids. Just CDR3 DNA is preserved here, 39 bases in frame from base 1. V is pared back by 4 bases and J by 3 bases, with 10 bases lying between the germline termini. The germline V gene provides CDR1 SGHRS and CDR2 YFSETQ. The sequencer was an Illumina NovaSeq 6000. TCRalpha and TCRbeta cDNA libraries were constructed by 5'RACE with constant-segment primers, with sample barcodes and unique molecular identifiers being introduced. Trizol reagent was used to extract RNA from every sample. Libraries were amplified in two PCR steps, with a second sample barcode and Illumina TruSeq adapters added in the second step. Sequencing of the libraries was done on an Illumina NovaSeq, producing 2 x 150 bp paired-end reads. The original pipeline was this. Reads were demultiplexed and collapsed into UMI-guided consensus sequences with migec v1.2.7. With mixcr v2.1.11, UMI consensuses were aligned to TRA and TRB V and J templates and assembled into clonotypes. Clonotypes were classified as expanded or contracted when called significant by both edgeR and NoisET, with noise models trained on biological replicates. For edgeR calls, a false discovery rate-adjusted p below 0.01 and a log2 fold-change threshold of 1 were applied. PCA with hierarchical clustering of max-normalized trajectories of the 1000 most abundant clonotypes was used as exploratory dynamics analysis. Separately sequenced CD4+ and CD8+ repertoires were used to assign a CD4 or CD8 phenotype to each responding clone. The public reads were reprocessed in TCRdb via fastp at Q25 and MiXCR, keeping in-frame beta chains. Each record represents a unique CDR3 protein, reported with the most common genes and DNA among its rows. TCRdb assigned the V and J calls; the authors' analysis was not used. This sample gives approximately 180,000 distinct CDR3 sequences in total; 16% of them show up just once. Together, the top ten hold roughly 1.9% of the sample.

Sequenced material: PBMCs or a T cell subset sorted from them (not recorded which). This sequence uses TRBV5-1 and TRBJ1-2, with the D gene not clear enough to name. The sequence was collected from an adult woman who had mild COVID-19 (a few samples of this study predate the infection). The sample titles of this study are shuffled in the database, so cell type and time point are left out; the donor was told from shared clones. The nucleotides read TGCGCCAGCAGCACGGACGGAGACTATGGCTACACCTTC. Translated, this is CASSTDGDYGYTF.